Below, 19 T cell receptor beta chains from the same sample are listed, as sequenced in a study of shared clonotypes between healthy human individuals. Naive CD8 cells, CD45RO-negative and positively selected for CCR7, excluded terminally differentiated effector memory CD45RA+ cells. Only in-frame clones appear in the TCRdb table, and some are missing; sequencing was by immunoSEQ multiplex PCR. The table shows millions of clones, with approximately 94% occurring only once. The material sequenced was naive CD8+ T cells from PBMCs. The receptors here all came from a man younger than 35 in good health. Some clones in this sample may be carry-over from other donors' samples.

This chain uses TRBV11-2 with TRBJ2-1; no clear D. Germline assignment: CDR1 SGHAT and CDR2 FQNNGV. Trimming shortened V by 2 bases and J by 7 bases, and 6 bases separated the two germline ends. This CDR3 has 12 residues. CDR3 in amino acids: CASSLSWNEQFF. As DNA, the CDR3 is TGTGCCAGCAGCTTAAGCTGGAATGAGCAGTTCTTC.

This clone appeared once. This sequence joins TRBV9 and TRBJ2-7; the match to TRBD2 covers 8 bases. Germline V gene sequence: CDR1 SGDLS, CDR2 YYNGEE. The CDR3 loop spans 15 amino acids. V lost 2 bases to trimming and J lost 2 bases; unmatched junction nucleotides: 6. CDR3: CASSVTGGPTYEQYF. DNA of the CDR3: TGTGCCAGCAGCGTGACGGGAGGGCCTACCTACGAGCAGTACTTC.

V gene TRBV10-1 combines with J gene TRBJ2-7; TRBD2 might be the D (6 bases). V was shortened by 3 bases and J by 5 bases, with 8 bases between the two germline ends. The CDR3 contains 12 residues. Germline V gives CDR1 WNHNN, CDR2 SYGVQD (reference sequence). CDR3 region: CASSDPGDEQYF. In nucleotides, the CDR3 is TGCGCCAGCAGTGATCCGGGGGACGAGCAGTACTTC.

V and J are TRBV19 and TRBJ1-2, with TRBD1 matching over 8 bases. This CDR3 comprises 15 residues. Germline loops: CDR1 LNHDA, CDR2 SQIVND (reference sequence). After removal of 7 bases from V and 2 bases from J, the junction contained 9 bases not matched to a gene. The CDR3 spells CASNLGQGANYGYTF. As DNA, the CDR3 is TGTGCCAGTAATCTAGGGCAGGGGGCGAACTATGGCTACACCTTC.

V usage is TRBV9 and J usage is TRBJ1-2; D gene uncertain. V lost 0 bases to trimming and J lost 7 bases, with 13 bases between them. Germline V CDR1 and CDR2: SGDLS, YYNGEE. This CDR3 has 14 residues. The CDR3 loop is CASSVGGKMAGYTF. The CDR3 DNA is TGTGCCAGCAGCGTAGGGGGTAAAATGGCTGGCTACACCTTC. The full variable domain, its missing parts supplied by reference TRBV9 and TRBJ1-2, is DSGVTQTPKHLITATGQRVTLRCSPRSGDLSVYWYQQSLDQGLQFLIQYYNGEERAKGNILERFSAQQFPDLHSELNLSSLELGDSALYFCASSVGGKMAGYTFGSGTRLTVV.

A few counts support this clone. Distinct nucleotide sequences in the sample also encode this CDR3. V gene TRBV27 combines with J gene TRBJ1-1; D remains ambiguous. The CDR3 has 13 residues. Germline CDR1 and CDR2: MNHEY and SMNVEV (reference sequence). The V end was cut by 2 bases, the J end by 3 bases, with 7 bases between. The chain's CDR3 is CASSLTGDTEAFF. CDR3 bases: TGTGCCAGCAGTTTAACGGGCGACACTGAAGCTTTCTTT.

V gene TRBV6-5 combines with J gene TRBJ2-2; D possibly matches TRBD1 or TRBD2 (5 bases each). Trimming removed 2 bases at V and 7 bases at J, with 14 bases between. This CDR3 comprises 15 residues. Germline CDR1 MNHEY, CDR2 SVGAGI. Here the CDR3 reads CASSYRQGVSGELFF. CDR3 in DNA: TGTGCCAGCAGTTACCGGCAGGGAGTAAGCGGGGAGCTGTTTTTT.

The V and J genes are TRBV7-8 and TRBJ1-1, with 9 bases that match TRBD1. This CDR3 has 15 residues. The trim removed 3 bases at V and 3 bases at J, leaving 5 bases unmatched. CDR1 is SGHVS, CDR2 FQNEAQ, per germline. The CDR3 DNA reads TGTGCCAGCAGCTTGGGGACAGGGTCATACACTGAAGCTTTCTTT. Protein: CASSLGTGSYTEAFF.

To note about this clone: The same CDR3 can be traced to other DNA sequences in this sample. The CDR3, as DNA: TGCGCCAGCAGCCAAGTAGGCAGCTCCTACGAGCAGTACTTC. It translates to CASSQVGSSYEQYF. The chain couples TRBV4-1 to TRBJ2-7; D gene unclear. Germline V CDR1 and CDR2: MGHRA, YSYEKL. CDR3 length: 14 residues. V gave up 1 base and J gave up 0 bases, with 7 bases separating them.

The chain uses TRBV11-2 and TRBJ1-2; D gene ambiguous. The CDR3 runs 16 residues. V lost 5 bases to trimming and J lost 3 bases, with 19 bases between them. Germline V gene lookup returns CDR1 SGHAT and CDR2 FQNNGV. Written as DNA, the CDR3 is TGTGCCAGCAGCCGCGACCCGGGAGCCAGCCACTATGGCTACACCTTC. As protein: CASSRDPGASHYGYTF.

J is TRBJ2-7 and V is TRBV13; TRBD2 matches at 9 bases. The germline CDR1 and CDR2 sequences are PRHDT and FYEKMQ (reference sequence). V lost 5 bases, J lost 5 bases, and 7 bases stayed unmatched. The CDR3 extends over 14 amino acids. The CDR3 coding sequence is TGTGCCAGCAGCCCGCGACTAGCGGAGAACGAGCAGTACTTC. As protein: CASSPRLAENEQYF.

The V and J genes are TRBV9 and TRBJ1-1; 7 bases are a match to TRBD1. With V trimmed by 4 bases and J by 0 bases, 6 bases remained unmatched. The CDR3 has 15 residues. CDR1 and CDR2 (germline): SGDLS, YYNGEE. The CDR3 DNA follows: TGTGCCAGCAGCTTGGGGGACAGTTTGAACACTGAAGCTTTCTTT. It is translated as CASSLGDSLNTEAFF.

Comment on this clone: This specimen includes other DNA sequences encoding the same CDR3. CDR3 protein: CASSLRDSNQPQHF. The CDR3 nucleotides are TGTGCCAGCAGTCTGCGGGACAGTAATCAGCCCCAGCATTTT. This rearrangement joins TRBV27 to TRBJ1-5, with 7 bases matching TRBD1. V trimming: 5 bases; J trimming: 4 bases; junction bases outside the gene matches: 5. Germline CDR1 reads MNHEY; CDR2 reads SMNVEV (reference sequence). The CDR3 runs 14 residues.

This clone was seen a handful of times. J is TRBJ1-1 and V is TRBV30; D not resolved. The V gene's germline CDR1 is GTSNPN and CDR2 SVGIG (reference sequence). CDR3 length equals 11 residues. V shed 3 bases and J shed 5 bases, with 7 bases lying between them. The CDR3 loop reads CAWRMETEAFF. The CDR3 coding sequence is TGTGCCTGGAGGATGGAGACTGAAGCTTTCTTT. Based on the CDR3 plus reference TRBV30 and TRBJ1-1, the full variable domain is SQTIHQWPATLVQPVGSPLSLECTVEGTSNPNLYWYRQAAGRGLQLLFYSVGIGQISSEVPQNLSASRPQDRQFILSSKKLLLSDSGFYLCAWRMETEAFFGQGTRLTVV.

The chain couples TRBV4-1 to TRBJ2-5; TRBD1 agrees at 8 bases. The V gene's germline CDR1 is MGHRA and CDR2 YSYEKL. Losses at the gene ends were 0 bases for V and 0 bases for J; bases not matched to a gene: 6. This CDR3 has 17 residues. In DNA, the CDR3 is TGCGCCAGCAGCCAAGATCGTAAGGGACAGGACCAAGAGACCCAGTACTTC. It translates to CASSQDRKGQDQETQYF.

The CDR3: CASSYRQGDAGELFF. DNA for the CDR3: TGTGCCAGCAGCTACCGACAGGGGGATGCCGGGGAGCTGTTTTTT. This chain links TRBV7-8 with TRBJ2-2; 9 nucleotides match TRBD1. Unmatched junction bases numbered 6, after V lost 4 bases and J lost 6 bases. CDR3 size: 15 residues. Germline V gene sequence: CDR1 SGHVS, CDR2 FQNEAQ. Complete variable domain (other parts from reference TRBV7-8 and TRBJ2-2): GAGVSQSPRYKVAKRGQDVALRCDPISGHVSLFWYQQALGQGPEFLTYFQNEAQLDKSGLPSDRFFAERPEGSVSTLKIQRTQQEDSAVYLCASSYRQGDAGELFFGEGSRLTVL.

This chain uses TRBV11-2 with TRBJ2-5, with D unresolved. The length of the CDR3 is 15 residues. With 5 bases removed from V and 5 bases from J, the gap between germline ends came to 18 bases. Germline V gives CDR1 SGHAT, CDR2 FQNNGV. The DNA of the CDR3 is TGTGCCAGCAGCCCCATTGGCGACGCCAAGGAGACCCAGTACTTC. Translation gives CASSPIGDAKETQYF.

The J gene is TRBJ1-1, the V gene TRBV11-1; 7 bases map to TRBD1. Trimming cost V 5 bases and J 2 bases; bases outside gene matches: 5. CDR1 is SGHAT, CDR2 FQDESV, per germline (reference sequence). This CDR3 is built from 14 residues. Written as DNA, the CDR3 is TGTGCCAGCAGCCATGACAGGGAAAACACTGAAGCTTTCTTT. Its protein is CASSHDRENTEAFF.

The chain links TRBV27 to TRBJ2-1, with D maybe TRBD1 (6 bases). The CDR3 has 13 amino acids. Trimming removed 0 bases at V and 8 bases at J, with 8 bases between. The germline CDR1 and CDR2 sequences are MNHEY and SMNVEV (reference sequence). In DNA, the CDR3 is TGTGCCAGCAGTTTATCAAGGGGGTATGAGCAGTTCTTC. It codes for CASSLSRGYEQFF.